The source of this TCR beta chain is a study of identical twins. The CDR3 spans 14 residues. The J segment lost 6 bases and the V segment lost 8 bases, leaving 8 bases of the junction unmatched. The germline V gene has CDR1 MNHNS and CDR2 SASEGT. Study-level points and caveats: Models predicted less out-of-frame TCR alpha sharing in monozygotic twins than was found. Invariant T cells like MAIT and iNKT could partly confound the zero-insertion analyses. Insertions were reduced in abundant cord blood beta clonotypes but not in memory repertoires.

This clonotype was counted only a few times. Its target is not known. Each CDR3 protein gets one entry after TCRdb re-called the 5' RACE reads with MiXCR. The sample holds hundreds of thousands of distinct CDR3 sequences, roughly an eighth seen once. These data were also filed under a second study, of yellow fever vaccine responses in identical twins.

This sequence was found in a woman between 18 and 29 years old in good health. Sequenced sample: PBMCs. The rearrangement uses TRBV6-1 and TRBJ1-5; TRBD1 matches 9 bases. The CDR3 nucleotides read TGTGCCAGCGGATGGACAGGGGAGGCTCAGCCCCAGCATTTT. The encoded protein is CASGWTGEAQPQHF.